The rows below give T cell receptor beta chains drawn from one sample of a study of cytomegalovirus exposure and HLA in healthy donors. Assay: immunoSEQ multiplex PCR; the TCRdb copy retains only in-frame clones and omits some. The repertoire holds about 130,000 clones, more than 70% seen once, with approximately 2% in the top ten. Sequencing was performed on PBMCs. These receptors were taken from a young man in good health and CMV-seronegative. The CDR3 runs from the conserved cysteine through the conserved F or W. D genes are given only for firm matches. Clone size, where shown, is once, few, many, or a class for clones that have expanded.

J	size	D	V	CDR3	DNA
TRBJ2-5	.	.	TRBV25-1	CASSESSRKGETQYF	TGTGCCAGCAGTGAATCGTCCAGGAAGGGGGAGACCCAGTACTTC
TRBJ1-5	.	.	TRBV19	CASSLVTGDQPQHF	TGTGCCAGTAGTCTAGTAACGGGGGATCAGCCCCAGCATTTT
TRBJ2-7	.	TRBD1	TRBV6-6	CASRLGTGGAEQYF	TGTGCCAGCAGACTAGGGACAGGGGGGGCCGAGCAGTACTTC
TRBJ2-5	.	.	TRBV5-5	CASSLVRNQETQYF	TGTGCCAGCAGCTTGGTCAGGAACCAAGAGACCCAGTACTTC
TRBJ2-3	.	TRBD1	TRBV7-9	CASSLGQSIGTDTQYF	TGTGCCAGCAGCTTGGGACAGAGTATAGGAACAGATACGCAGTATTTT
TRBJ2-2	.	TRBD2	TRBV7-3	CASSRDYLNTGELFF	TGTGCCAGCAGCAGGGACTACCTTAACACCGGGGAGCTGTTTTTT
TRBJ1-2	once	.	TRBV15	CATSRVGGGIYTF	TGTGCCACCAGCAGAGTGGGCGGAGGAATCTACACCTTC
TRBJ2-5	.	TRBD2	TRBV12-5	CASGSLTSGRETQYF	TGTGCTAGTGGTTCCCTAACTAGCGGGAGGGAGACCCAGTACTTC
TRBJ2-1	few	TRBD2	TRBV5-5	CASSFREGSYNEQFF	TGTGCCAGCAGTTTTCGGGAGGGGAGTTACAATGAGCAGTTCTTC
TRBJ1-3	once	.	TRBV7-8	CASSLVGRTGIGNTIYF	TGTGCCAGCAGCTTAGTGGGTAGGACGGGGATCGGAAACACCATATATTTT
TRBJ1-5	.	TRBD1	TRBV4-1	CASSQSGGKRNQPQHF	TGCGCCAGCAGCCAATCAGGGGGGAAGCGCAATCAGCCCCAGCATTTT
TRBJ2-1	.	.	TRBV14	CASSQEGTLSYNEQFF	TGTGCCAGCAGCCAAGAAGGTACACTATCATACAATGAGCAGTTCTTC
TRBJ1-2	.	.	TRBV11-3	CASSLLQAIDYGYTF	TGTGCCAGCAGCTTACTACAGGCGATCGATTATGGCTACACCTTC
TRBJ1-1	.	.	TRBV6-1	CASSDFPGVEAFF	TGTGCCAGCAGTGATTTCCCCGGTGTTGAAGCTTTCTTT
TRBJ2-1	.	TRBD1	TRBV6-5	CASRLNRGLYNEQFF	TGTGCCAGCAGACTGAACAGGGGGCTCTACAATGAGCAGTTCTTC
TRBJ2-5	.	.	TRBV2	CASSDRTFSQETQYF	TGTGCCAGCAGTGATCGGACATTTTCTCAAGAGACCCAGTACTTC
TRBJ2-5	.	.	TRBV5-5	CASSLAVTNLRETQYF	TGTGCCAGCAGCTTGGCTGTGACTAACCTCCGGGAGACCCAGTACTTC
TRBJ1-5	once	.	TRBV18	CASSSSTTPNQPQHF	TGTGCCAGCTCATCCTCGACGACTCCCAATCAGCCCCAGCATTTT
TRBJ1-1	.	.	TRBV11-3	CASSSNTGSTEAFF	TGTGCCAGCAGCTCCAACACAGGGTCCACTGAAGCTTTCTTT
TRBJ2-2	.	.	TRBV7-6	CASSFTRSNTGELFF	TGTGCCAGCAGCTTCACACGTTCCAACACCGGGGAGCTGTTTTTT
TRBJ2-7	once	.	TRBV19	CASSHGRGSYEQYF	TGTGCCAGTAGCCATGGGAGGGGGTCCTACGAGCAGTACTTC
TRBJ1-4	.	.	TRBV28	CASSSPLGATNEKLFF	TGTGCCAGCAGTTCTCCTCTAGGAGCAACTAATGAAAAACTGTTTTTT